This entry lists 10 T cell receptor beta chains sequenced from one sample in a study of T cells in Graves' hyperthyroidism and ophthalmopathy. Amplification of TCR beta CDR3 regions used RNA as the template. During a first-round RT-PCR of the TCR CDR3, the HTBI primer set was used. MiXCR, applied by TCRdb to the multiplex PCR reads, yields one record per CDR3 protein. This sample has about 700,000 distinct CDR3 sequences; 14% occur once, and the top ten carry roughly a tenth. Sequenced input: blood. Every receptor here comes from a woman aged 18-29 years with Graves' hyperthyroidism.

This clonotype showed up just a few times. A much larger clone is a single base away; this may be a read error. The V call is TRBV28, the J call TRBJ2-7; 7 bases are shared with TRBD1. The V and J ends lost 5 bases and 7 bases, in that order; junction bases with no gene match: 17. CDR3 length equals 16 residues. Germline CDR1 and CDR2: MDHEN and SYDVKM. The chain's CDR3 is CASSPPLRTGVLEQYF. CDR3 nucleotides: TGTGCCAGCAGTCCCCCCCTCCGGACAGGAGTTCTAGAGCAGTACTTC.

The table lists this clonotype with many counts. The rearrangement joins TRBV27 to TRBJ2-1; D remains unclear. The CDR3 spans 14 residues. Germline values: CDR1 MNHEY, CDR2 SMNVEV (reference sequence). Trimming shortened V by 5 bases and J by 4 bases, and 12 bases separated the two germline ends. In nucleotides, the CDR3 is TGTGCCAGCAGTATAGGCATGAGGTACAATGAGCAGTTCTTC. It specifies CASSIGMRYNEQFF.

This clonotype was found a few times. The rearrangement uses TRBV19 and TRBJ2-7, with 15 nucleotides matching TRBD2. The junction had 9 bases not matched to a gene; V was cut back by 3 bases and J by 6 bases. The CDR3 consists of 17 residues. Germline values: CDR1 LNHDA, CDR2 SQIVND (reference sequence). The CDR3 nucleotides are TGTGCCAGTAGTATTAGGACTAGCGGGAGGGCCAGCGGCGAGCAGTACTTC. Translating it yields CASSIRTSGRASGEQYF. The full variable domain, completed using reference TRBV19 and TRBJ2-7, is DGGITQSPKYLFRKEGQNVTLSCEQNLNHDAMYWYRQDPGQGLRLIYYSQIVNDFQKGDIAEGYSVSREKKESFPLTVTSAQKNPTAFYLCASSIRTSGRASGEQYFGPGTRLTVT.

V gene TRBV19 combines with J gene TRBJ1-2; 9 nucleotides line up with TRBD1. Per the germline V gene, CDR1 is LNHDA and CDR2 is SQIVND (reference sequence). The CDR3 has 13 amino acids. The V gene end was trimmed by 8 bases and the J gene end by 7 bases; junction bases not matched to a gene: 8. This CDR3 reads CASGTGQGTGYTF. The CDR3 coding sequence is TGTGCCAGTGGTACGGGACAGGGCACTGGCTACACCTTC.

Many counts were recorded for this clonotype. This chain connects TRBV7-9 to TRBJ2-7, with TRBD2 identical over 10 bases. Germline V gene data show CDR1 as SEHNR and CDR2 as FQNEAQ (reference sequence). The CDR3 sequence is 16 residues long. Losses at the gene ends were 5 bases for V and 1 base for J; bases not matched to a gene: 8. CDR3 in DNA: TGTGCCAGCAGCCGGCTAGCGGGAGAATTATCCTACGAGCAGTACTTC. Its protein product is CASSRLAGELSYEQYF.

A word on this clonotype: The germline gene is not matched at one end of the junction; a read error may be the cause. This chain joins TRBV24-1 and TRBJ2-6; D is ambiguous. Germline loops: CDR1 KGHDR, CDR2 SFDVKD. This CDR3 is 17 amino acids long. CDR3 amino acids: CATGDLNPAGGANVLTF. DNA for the CDR3: TGTGCCACCGGTGATTTGAACCCAGCAGGAGGGGCCAACGTCCTGACTTTC.

In this sample, this clonotype turned up many times. The chain couples TRBV30 to TRBJ2-1, with no clear D. The CDR3 loop spans 13 amino acids. V was shortened by 6 bases and J by 7 bases, with 16 bases between the two germline ends. Germline V gene sequence: CDR1 GTSNPN, CDR2 SVGIG (reference sequence). CDR3 in DNA: TGTGCCTGCAAGAGGTTTCGGAAGAATGAGCAGTTCTTC. Protein sequence: CACKRFRKNEQFF.

The chain recombines TRBV19 with TRBJ1-1; the D gene is possibly TRBD1 (5 bases). V gave up 4 bases and J gave up 2 bases, with 11 bases separating them. The CDR3 has 14 amino acids. The V gene's germline CDR1 is LNHDA and CDR2 SQIVND (reference sequence). The CDR3 sequence is CASSTIDSNTEAFF. For the CDR3, the DNA is TGTGCCAGTAGTACAATTGACAGCAACACTGAAGCTTTCTTT.

The table lists this clonotype with a few counts. V is TRBV4-3 and J is TRBJ2-1, with 10 bases fitting TRBD2. The V gene end was trimmed by 4 bases and the J gene end by 6 bases; junction bases not matched to a gene: 12. This CDR3 is built from 17 residues. Looked up from germline, CDR1 is LGHNA and CDR2 is YSLEER. CDR3 sequence: CASSPPGSGRSGNEQFF. The CDR3 DNA follows: TGCGCCAGCAGCCCCCCGGGTAGCGGGAGGTCGGGCAATGAGCAGTTCTTC.

This clonotype has ten or more counts. The junction does not match germline at one end; this may be a read error. The chain links TRBV2 to TRBJ2-5, with 12 bases fitting TRBD2. CDR3 length equals 15 residues. CDR1 is SNHLY and CDR2 is FYNNEI in the germline V gene. CDR3 loop: CASSKAGLAGETQYF. CDR3 in DNA: TGTGCCAGCAGTAAAGCGGGACTAGCGGGAGAGACCCAGTACTTC.